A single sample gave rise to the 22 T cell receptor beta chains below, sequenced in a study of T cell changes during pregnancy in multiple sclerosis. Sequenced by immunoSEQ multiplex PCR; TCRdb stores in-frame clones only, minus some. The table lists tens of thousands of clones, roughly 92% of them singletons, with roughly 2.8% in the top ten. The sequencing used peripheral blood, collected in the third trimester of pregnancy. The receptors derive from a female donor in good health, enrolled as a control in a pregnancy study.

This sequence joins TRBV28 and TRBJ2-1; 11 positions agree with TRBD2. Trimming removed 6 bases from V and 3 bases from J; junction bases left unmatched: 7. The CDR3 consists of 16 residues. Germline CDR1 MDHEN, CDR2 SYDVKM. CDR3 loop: CASSLKTSGDYNEQFF. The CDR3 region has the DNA TGTGCCAGCAGCTTGAAGACTAGCGGGGACTACAATGAGCAGTTCTTC.

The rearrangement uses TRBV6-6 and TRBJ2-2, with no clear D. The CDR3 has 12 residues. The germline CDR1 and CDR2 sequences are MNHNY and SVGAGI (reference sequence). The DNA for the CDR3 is TGTGCTTTACGGATGCGGACCGGGGAGCTGTTTTTT. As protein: CALRMRTGELFF.

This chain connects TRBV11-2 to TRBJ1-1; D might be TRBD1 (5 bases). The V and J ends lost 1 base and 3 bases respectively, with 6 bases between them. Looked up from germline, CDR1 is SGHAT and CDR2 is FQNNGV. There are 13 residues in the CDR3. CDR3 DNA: TGTGCCAGCAGCTTAGCGGGGGACACTGAAGCTTTCTTT. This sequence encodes CASSLAGDTEAFF.

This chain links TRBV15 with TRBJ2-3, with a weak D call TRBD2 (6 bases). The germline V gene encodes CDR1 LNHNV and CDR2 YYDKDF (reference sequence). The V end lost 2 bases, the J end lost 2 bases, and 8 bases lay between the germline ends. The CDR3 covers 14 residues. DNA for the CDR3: TGTGCCACCAGCAGACGGGACTTCACAGATACGCAGTATTTT. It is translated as CATSRRDFTDTQYF.

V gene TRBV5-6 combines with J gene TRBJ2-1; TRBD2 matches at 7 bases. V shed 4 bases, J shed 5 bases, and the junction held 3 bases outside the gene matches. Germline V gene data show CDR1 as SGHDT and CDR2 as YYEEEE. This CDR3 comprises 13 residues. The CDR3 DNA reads TGTGCCAGCAGCCCCGGGACTAACAATGAGCAGTTCTTC. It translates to CASSPGTNNEQFF.

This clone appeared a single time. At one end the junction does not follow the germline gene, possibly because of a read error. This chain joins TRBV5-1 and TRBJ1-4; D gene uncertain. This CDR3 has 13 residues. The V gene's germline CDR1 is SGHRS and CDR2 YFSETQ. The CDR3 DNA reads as TGCGCCAGCAGCTTGAACTCCAAGCAAACCGAACGATTT. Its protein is CASSLNSKQTERF. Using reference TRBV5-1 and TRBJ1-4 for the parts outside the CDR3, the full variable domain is KAGVTQTPRYLIKTRGQQVTLSCSPISGHRSVSWYQQTPGQGLQFLFEYFSETQRNKGNFPGRFSGRQFSNSRSEMNVSTLELGDSALYLCASSLNSKQTERFGSGTQLSVL.

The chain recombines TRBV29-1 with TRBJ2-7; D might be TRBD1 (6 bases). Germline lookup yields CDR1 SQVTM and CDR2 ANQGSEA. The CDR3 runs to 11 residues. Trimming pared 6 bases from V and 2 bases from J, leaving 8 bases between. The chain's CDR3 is CSVGHAYEQYF. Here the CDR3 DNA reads TGCAGCGTGGGACACGCCTACGAGCAGTACTTC.

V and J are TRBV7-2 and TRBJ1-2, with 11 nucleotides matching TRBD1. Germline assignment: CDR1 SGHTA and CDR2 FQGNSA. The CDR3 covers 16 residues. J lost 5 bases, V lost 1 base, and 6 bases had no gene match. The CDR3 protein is CASSLGTGGLGYGYTF. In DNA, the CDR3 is TGTGCCAGCAGCTTAGGGACAGGGGGCTTGGGGTATGGCTACACCTTC.

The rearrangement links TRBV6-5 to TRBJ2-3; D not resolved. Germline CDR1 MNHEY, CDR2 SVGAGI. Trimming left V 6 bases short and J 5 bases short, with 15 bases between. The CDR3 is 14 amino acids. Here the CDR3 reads CASRESAEGDTQYF. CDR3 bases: TGTGCCAGCAGGGAGAGCGCCGAAGGAGATACGCAGTATTTT.

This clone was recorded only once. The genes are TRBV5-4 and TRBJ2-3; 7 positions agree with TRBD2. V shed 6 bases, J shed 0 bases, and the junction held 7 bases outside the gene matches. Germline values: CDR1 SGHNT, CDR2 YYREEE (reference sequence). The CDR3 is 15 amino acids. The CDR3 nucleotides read TGTGCCAGCATGAAGAGCGGGGCTAGCACAGATACGCAGTATTTT. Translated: CASMKSGASTDTQYF.

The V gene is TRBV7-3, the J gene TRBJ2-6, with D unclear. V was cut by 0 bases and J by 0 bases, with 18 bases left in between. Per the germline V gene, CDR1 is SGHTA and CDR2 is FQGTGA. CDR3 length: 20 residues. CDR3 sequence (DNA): TGTGCCAGCAGCTTAACGGTGTTCGCCCCCTCGGGCTCTGGGGCCAACGTCCTGACTTTC. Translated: CASSLTVFAPSGSGANVLTF. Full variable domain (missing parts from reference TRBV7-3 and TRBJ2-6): GAGVSQTPSNKVTEKGKYVELRCDPISGHTALYWYRQSLGQGPEFLIYFQGTGAADDSGLPNDRFFAVRPEGSVSTLKIQRTERGDSAVYLCASSLTVFAPSGSGANVLTFGAGSRLTVL.

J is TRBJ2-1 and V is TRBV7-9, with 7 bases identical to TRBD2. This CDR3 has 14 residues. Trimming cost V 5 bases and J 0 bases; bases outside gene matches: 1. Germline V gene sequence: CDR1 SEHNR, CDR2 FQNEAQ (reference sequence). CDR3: CASSRDYSYNEQFF. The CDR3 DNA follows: TGTGCCAGCAGCCGGGACTACTCCTACAATGAGCAGTTCTTC.

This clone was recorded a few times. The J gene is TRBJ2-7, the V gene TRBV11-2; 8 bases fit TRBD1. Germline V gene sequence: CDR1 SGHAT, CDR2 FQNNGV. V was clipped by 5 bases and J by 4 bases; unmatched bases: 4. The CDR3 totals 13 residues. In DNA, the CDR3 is TGTGCCAGCAGCCCCGGACAGGGATACGAGCAGTACTTC. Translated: CASSPGQGYEQYF.

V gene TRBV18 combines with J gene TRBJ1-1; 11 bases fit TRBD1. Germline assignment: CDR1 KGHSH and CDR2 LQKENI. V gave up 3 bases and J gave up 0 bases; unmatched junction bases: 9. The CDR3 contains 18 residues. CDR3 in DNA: TGTGCCAGCTCACCTCCCACGGGACAGGGGGGAATGAACACTGAAGCTTTCTTT. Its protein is CASSPPTGQGGMNTEAFF. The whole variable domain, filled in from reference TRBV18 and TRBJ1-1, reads NAGVMQNPRHLVRRRGQEARLRCSPMKGHSHVYWYRQLPEEGLKFMVYLQKENIIDESGMPKERFSAEFPKEGPSILRIQQVVRGDSAAYFCASSPPTGQGGMNTEAFFGQGTRLTVV.

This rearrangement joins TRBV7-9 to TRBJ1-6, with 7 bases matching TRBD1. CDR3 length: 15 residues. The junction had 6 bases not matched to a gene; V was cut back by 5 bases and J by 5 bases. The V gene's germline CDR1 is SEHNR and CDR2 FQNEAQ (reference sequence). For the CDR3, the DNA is TGTGCCAGCAGCAGACCCGGGACAGATAATTCACCCCTCCACTTT. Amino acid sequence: CASSRPGTDNSPLHF.

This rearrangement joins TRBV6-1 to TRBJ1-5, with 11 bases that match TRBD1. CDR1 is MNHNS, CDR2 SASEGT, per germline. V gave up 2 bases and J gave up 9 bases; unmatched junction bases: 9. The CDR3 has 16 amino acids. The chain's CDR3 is CASSEISGQGDGPQHF. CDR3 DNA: TGTGCCAGCAGTGAAATTTCGGGACAGGGGGACGGGCCCCAGCATTTT.

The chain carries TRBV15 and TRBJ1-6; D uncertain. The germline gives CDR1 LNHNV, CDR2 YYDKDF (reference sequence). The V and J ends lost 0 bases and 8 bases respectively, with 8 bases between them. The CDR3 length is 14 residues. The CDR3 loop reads CATSRDDDYSPLHF. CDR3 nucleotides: TGTGCCACCAGCAGAGATGACGACTATTCACCCCTCCACTTT.

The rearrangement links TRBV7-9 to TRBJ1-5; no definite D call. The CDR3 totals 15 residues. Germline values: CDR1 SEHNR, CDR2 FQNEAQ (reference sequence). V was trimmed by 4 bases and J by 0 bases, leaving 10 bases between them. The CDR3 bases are TGTGCCAGCAGCTCGATCGGTGATAGCAATCAGCCCCAGCATTTT. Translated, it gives CASSSIGDSNQPQHF. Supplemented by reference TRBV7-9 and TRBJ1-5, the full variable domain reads DTGVSQNPRHKITKRGQNVTFRCDPISEHNRLYWYRQTLGQGPEFLTYFQNEAQLEKSRLLSDRFSAERPKGSFSTLEIQRTEQGDSAMYLCASSSIGDSNQPQHFGDGTRLSIL.

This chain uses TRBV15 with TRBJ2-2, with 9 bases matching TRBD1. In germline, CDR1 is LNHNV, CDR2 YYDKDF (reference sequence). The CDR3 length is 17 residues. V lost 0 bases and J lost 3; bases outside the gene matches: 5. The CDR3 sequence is CATSRDPRTGDTGELFF. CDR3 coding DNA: TGTGCCACCAGCAGAGATCCGAGGACAGGGGACACCGGGGAGCTGTTTTTT.

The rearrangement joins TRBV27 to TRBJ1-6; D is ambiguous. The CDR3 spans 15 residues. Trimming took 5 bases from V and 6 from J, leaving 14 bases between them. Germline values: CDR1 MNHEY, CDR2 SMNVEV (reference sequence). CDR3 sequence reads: CASSLQQTFNSPLHF. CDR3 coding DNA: TGTGCCAGCAGTCTACAACAGACGTTTAATTCACCCCTCCACTTT.

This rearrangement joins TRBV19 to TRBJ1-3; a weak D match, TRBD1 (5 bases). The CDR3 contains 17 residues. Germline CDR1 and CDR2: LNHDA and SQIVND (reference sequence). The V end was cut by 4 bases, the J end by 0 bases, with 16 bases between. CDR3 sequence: CASSTSGTAFSGNTIYF. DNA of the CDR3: TGTGCCAGTAGTACATCCGGGACTGCCTTCTCTGGAAACACCATATATTTT.

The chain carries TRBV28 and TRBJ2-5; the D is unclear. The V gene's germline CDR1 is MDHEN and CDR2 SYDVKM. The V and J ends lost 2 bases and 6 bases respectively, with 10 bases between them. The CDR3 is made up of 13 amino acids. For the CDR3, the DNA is TGTGCCAGCAGTTTAGCCTCACATCAGACCCAGTACTTC. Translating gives CASSLASHQTQYF.